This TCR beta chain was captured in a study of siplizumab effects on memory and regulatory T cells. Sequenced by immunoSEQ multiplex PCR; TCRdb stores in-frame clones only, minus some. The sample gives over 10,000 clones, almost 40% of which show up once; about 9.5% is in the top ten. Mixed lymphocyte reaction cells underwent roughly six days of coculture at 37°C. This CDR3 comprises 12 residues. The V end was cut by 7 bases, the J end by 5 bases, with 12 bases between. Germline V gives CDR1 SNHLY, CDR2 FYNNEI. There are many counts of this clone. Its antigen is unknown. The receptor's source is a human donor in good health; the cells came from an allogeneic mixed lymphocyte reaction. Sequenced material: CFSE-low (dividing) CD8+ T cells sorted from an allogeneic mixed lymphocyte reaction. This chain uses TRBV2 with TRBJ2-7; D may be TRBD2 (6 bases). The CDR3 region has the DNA TGTGCCAGCAACGGAGGGTTGGACGAGCAGTACTTC. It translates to CASNGGLDEQYF. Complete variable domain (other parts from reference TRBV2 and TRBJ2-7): EPEVTQTPSHQVTQMGQEVILRCVPISNHLYFYWYRQILGQKVEFLVSFYNNEISEKSEIFDDQFSVERPDGSNFTLKIRSTKLEDSAMYFCASNGGLDEQYFGPGTRLTVT.